A selection of T cell receptor beta chains follows, all from one sample in a study of T cell changes during pregnancy in multiple sclerosis. Clones were read by immunoSEQ multiplex PCR, and TCRdb kept only the in-frame ones, dropping some. The sample yields around 38,000 clones, 80% to 95% seen once. Sequenced here: CD4+ T cells from peripheral blood mononuclear cells, sampled in the third trimester of pregnancy. Source of these receptors: a female donor in good health, enrolled as a control in a pregnancy study. Each CDR3 is given with its conserved first and last residue. The D gene is left open where the match is weak. Clone size appears in some rows only: once, few, many, or a class for an expanded clone.

clone size | J gene | D gene | V gene | CDR3 protein | CDR3 DNA
NA | TRBJ1-1 | NA | TRBV7-2 | CASSLQGRVAEAFF | TGTGCCAGCAGCTTACAGGGGCGAGTCGCTGAAGCTTTCTTT
NA | TRBJ1-5 | TRBD1 | TRBV5-1 | CASSLGDSSNQPQHF | TGCGCCAGCAGCTTGGGGGACAGTAGCAATCAGCCCCAGCATTTT
NA | TRBJ1-1 | NA | TRBV6-5 | CASSRTGKNTEAFF | TGTGCCAGCAGCCGTACAGGGAAGAACACTGAAGCTTTCTTT
NA | TRBJ2-2 | NA | TRBV15 | CATSGLNTGELFF | TGTGCCACCAGCGGACTGAACACCGGGGAGCTGTTTTTT
NA | TRBJ2-3 | TRBD1 | TRBV11-2 | CASSLTGQSTDTQYF | TGTGCCAGCAGCTTAACGGGACAGAGCACAGATACGCAGTATTTT
NA | TRBJ2-5 | TRBD1 | TRBV7-6 | CASSVRGYGTGNRVQETQYF | TGTGCCAGCAGCGTTCGTGGGTACGGGACAGGGAATAGGGTCCAAGAGACCCAGTACTTC
NA | TRBJ1-2 | NA | TRBV29-1 | CSVEYSYGYTF | TGCAGCGTTGAGTACAGCTATGGCTACACCTTC
NA | TRBJ1-3 | TRBD1 | TRBV9 | CASSINRDRGITGNTIYF | TGTGCCAGCAGCATCAACCGGGACAGGGGGATCACTGGAAACACCATATATTTT
NA | TRBJ1-1 | NA | TRBV19 | CASSIGTPNTEAFF | TGTGCCAGTAGTATCGGGACACCGAACACTGAAGCTTTCTTT
NA | TRBJ1-1 | NA | TRBV19 | CASSIDLGGKAFF | TGTGCCAGTAGTATAGATCTTGGCGGAAAAGCTTTCTTT
NA | TRBJ1-1 | NA | TRBV5-1 | CASSLGASNTEAFF | TGCGCCAGCAGCTTGGGGGCTTCGAACACTGAAGCTTTCTTT
NA | TRBJ2-3 | TRBD1 | TRBV6-1 | CASSEETGTGWADTQYF | TGTGCCAGCAGTGAAGAAACCGGGACAGGGTGGGCAGATACGCAGTATTTT
NA | TRBJ2-1 | TRBD1 | TRBV30 | CAWSKDRDRGRRLFF | TGTGCCTGGAGTAAAGACCGGGACAGGGGGAGAAGGTTGTTCTTC
once | TRBJ1-6 | NA | TRBV11-3 | CASSQTIGLPLHF | TGTGCCAGCAGCCAGACAATCGGTCTACCCCTCCACTTT
NA | TRBJ1-1 | TRBD1 | TRBV4-3 | CASSPETGGRAFF | TGCGCCAGCAGCCCCGAGACAGGGGGGCGAGCTTTCTTT
NA | TRBJ1-2 | NA | TRBV7-2 | CASSLKPWTEGQYGYTF | TGTGCCAGCAGCTTAAAACCCTGGACAGAGGGTCAATATGGCTACACCTTC
NA | TRBJ1-1 | TRBD1 | TRBV11-2 | CASSPPGGTEAFF | TGTGCCAGCAGCCCCCCAGGGGGCACTGAAGCTTTCTTT
NA | TRBJ2-5 | TRBD1 | TRBV5-1 | CASSLADRGANF | TGCGCCAGCAGCTTGGCGGACAGGGGGGCGAACTTC
NA | TRBJ2-7 | TRBD1 | TRBV15 | CATSREQGLEQYF | TGTGCCACCAGCAGAGAACAGGGGCTCGAGCAGTACTTC
NA | TRBJ2-7 | TRBD2 | TRBV7-2 | CASSLAGWSGGYEQYF | TGTGCCAGCAGCTTAGCTGGATGGAGCGGGGGCTACGAGCAGTACTTC
NA | TRBJ1-2 | TRBD1 | TRBV30 | CAWSRDRGRPYGYTF | TGTGCCTGGAGCCGGGACAGGGGGCGCCCCTATGGCTACACCTTC
NA | TRBJ2-7 | NA | TRBV15 | CATSREGSPYYEQYF | TGTGCCACCAGCAGAGAGGGCAGCCCCTACTACGAGCAGTACTTC
NA | TRBJ1-1 | TRBD1 | TRBV11-3 | CASSSTGVTEAFF | TGTGCCAGCAGCTCGACAGGGGTCACTGAAGCTTTCTTT
NA | TRBJ2-7 | TRBD1 | TRBV5-1 | CASRRTGIPYEQYF | TGCGCCAGCAGGCGGACAGGGATTCCCTACGAGCAGTACTTC
NA | TRBJ2-1 | NA | TRBV7-9 | CASSLRSRGNEQFF | TGTGCCAGCAGCTTAAGGTCACGGGGAAATGAGCAGTTCTTC
NA | TRBJ1-1 | TRBD1 | TRBV5-1 | CASSLGPLGQGQPSGTEAFF | TGCGCCAGCAGCTTGGGGCCATTGGGACAGGGCCAGCCCAGTGGCACTGAAGCTTTCTTT
NA | TRBJ1-2 | NA | TRBV28 | CASSIDYGYTF | TGTGCCAGCAGTATAGACTATGGCTACACCTTC
NA | TRBJ1-2 | NA | TRBV6-6 | CASSLKRDYGYTF | TGTGCCAGCAGTCTTAAGCGTGACTATGGCTACACCTTC